Below are 27 T cell receptor beta chains sequenced from a single sample in a study of TET2 disruption in CD19-targeted CAR T cells listed by TCRdb under 2018. According to the study, the label for this sample's treatment or condition signals: autologous CTL019 cells: CD19 CAR with 4-1BB and CD3 zeta domains. Libraries came from the immunoSEQ multiplex PCR assay. The table comes from immuneACCESS by way of TCRdb, which keeps in-frame sequences with V and J called. Part of the clones is missing from these tables; in studies checked, under half for an unresolved V gene and the rest for unknown reasons. The sample table includes 25,000 to 30,000 clones. 1.9% of the sample is taken by the ten largest. Their antigens remain unidentified. The sequences come from CD8- CAR+ T cells sorted from cultured blood T cells, collected for CD19 CAR T cell therapy. The sample's cell subset or site label, in plain terms: CD8-negative CAR-positive T cells from the infusion product. Receptors were obtained from a man between 65 and 85 years old with chronic lymphocytic leukemia.

CDR3: CASSPGQGTEAFF. The covered CDR3 bases are TGTGCCAGCAGCCCAGGACAGGGTACTGAA. The rearrangement joins TRBV7-9 to TRBJ1-1; 8 bases match TRBD1. The DNA ends 3 residues before the CDR3 does, and the rest of the CDR3 is filled in from the germline J gene. V was clipped by 5 bases and J by 5 bases; unmatched bases: 4. This CDR3 has 13 residues. Germline loops: CDR1 SEHNR, CDR2 FQNEAQ (reference sequence).

With respect to this clone: The read is 3 residues too short to cover the CDR3 end, so that end is filled in from the germline J gene. The chain employs TRBV7-9 and TRBJ2-3, with 9 bases lining up with TRBD2. The CDR3 runs 14 residues. Germline CDR1 is SEHNR and CDR2 is FQNEAQ (reference sequence). Trimming at V came to 6 bases and at J to 6 bases, leaving 7 bases not matched to a gene. The CDR3 loop is CASRTGTSIDTQYF. The sequenced part of the CDR3 DNA is TGTGCCAGCAGAACCGGGACTAGCATTGATACG.

As concerns this clone: From the germline J gene comes the end of the CDR3, since the read stops 3 residues before it. The chain carries TRBV28 and TRBJ1-5; D gene unclear. Trimming removed 7 bases from V and 0 bases from J, with 7 bases in between. Per the germline V gene, CDR1 is MDHEN and CDR2 is SYDVKM. CDR3 size: 13 residues. Partial CDR3 DNA: TGTGCCAGCATGGCAGTTAGCAATCAGCCC. As protein: CASMAVSNQP. The full CDR3 protein reads CASMAVSNQPQHF.

Concerning this clone itself: The read ends 3 residues early relative to the CDR3; the germline J gene fills the gap. This sequence joins TRBV19 and TRBJ1-1; the D gene is possibly TRBD1 (6 bases). There are 17 residues in the CDR3. Per the germline V gene, CDR1 is LNHDA and CDR2 is SQIVND (reference sequence). Trimming stripped 3 bases from V and 2 bases from J, with 19 bases between. The CDR3 region is CASSMKTGRGGNTEAFF. CDR3 DNA (partial): TGTGCCAGTAGTATGAAAACAGGGAGGGGTGGAAACACTGAA.

Turning to this clone: Read data end 3 residues before the CDR3 end; the end is taken from the germline J gene. The V and J genes are TRBV28 and TRBJ2-7, with 11 bases lining up with TRBD1. Trimming removed 0 bases from V and 1 base from J; junction bases left unmatched: 2. This CDR3 has 16 amino acids. CDR1 is MDHEN and CDR2 is SYDVKM in the germline V gene. The CDR3 loop is CASSLWGTGGSYEQYF. The covered CDR3 bases are TGTGCCAGCAGTTTATGGGGGACAGGGGGATCCTACGAG.

By frequency, this clone registers medium-sized. The observed sequence ends 3 residues before the CDR3 terminus, with the missing tail filled in from the germline J gene. The chain has TRBV29-1 and TRBJ1-1, with TRBD1 identical over 10 bases. Germline CDR1 reads SQVTM; CDR2 reads ANQGSEA. V was clipped by 0 bases and J by 5 bases; unmatched bases: 3. The CDR3 runs 14 residues. The CDR3 DNA, read in part, is TGCAGCGTTGAAGAGACAGGGGGCAGGACTGAA. It translates to CSVEETGGRTE. In full, the CDR3 reads CSVEETGGRTEAFF.

About this clone itself: The read is 3 residues too short to cover the CDR3 end, so that end is filled in from the germline J gene. V usage is TRBV18 and J usage is TRBJ1-2, with 11 bases matching TRBD1. This CDR3 is 15 amino acids long. The germline CDR1 and CDR2 sequences are KGHSH and LQKENI. The DNA read from the CDR3 is TGTGCCAGCTCACCACGGGGACAGGGGGACTACGAC. This codes for CASSPRGQGDYD. The CDR3 as a whole reads CASSPRGQGDYDYTF.

As regards this clone: The read falls 3 residues short of the CDR3 end, and the missing part is taken from the germline J gene. The chain uses TRBV28 and TRBJ1-2, with TRBD1 matching over 8 bases. The CDR3 covers 15 residues. Germline V CDR1 and CDR2: MDHEN, SYDVKM. CDR3 region: CASSFTQGGVVGYTF. The sequenced part of the CDR3 DNA is TGTGCCAGCAGTTTCACACAGGGGGGGGTGGTCGGC.

A note on this clone: Coverage ceases 3 residues before the CDR3 finishes, and the germline J gene fills in the end. V usage is TRBV5-1 and J usage is TRBJ1-4, with a tentative D call TRBD1 (6 bases). The V end lost 4 bases, the J end lost 0 bases, and 13 bases lay between the germline ends. CDR3 length equals 16 residues. The germline gives CDR1 SGHRS, CDR2 YFSETQ. The CDR3 region is CASSTTGPTTNEKLFF. The part of the CDR3 DNA that was read is TGCGCCAGCAGCACGACAGGTCCAACAACTAATGAAAAA.

About this clone: Other DNA sequences of this sample code for an identical CDR3. The sequenced part of the CDR3 DNA is TGTGCCAGCTCAATGTGGGACAAGAGTTCTGGAAACACC. Translation: CASSMWDKSSGNT. The whole CDR3 reads CASSMWDKSSGNTIYF. The chain joins TRBV18 to TRBJ1-3, with a tentative D call TRBD1 (6 bases). The read ends 3 residues shy of where the CDR3 ends; the end is completed using the germline J gene. Trimming left V 5 bases short and J 1 base short, with 15 bases between. The CDR3 totals 16 residues. Germline CDR1 reads KGHSH; CDR2 reads LQKENI.

About this clone itself: Coverage ceases 3 residues before the CDR3 finishes, and the germline J gene fills in the end. The V call is TRBV12-3 or TRBV12-4, the J call TRBJ2-5, with TRBD1 as a possible D gene (7 bases). The CDR3 has 15 residues. V lost 4 bases, J lost 5 bases, and 17 bases lay in between. The CDR3 bases that were read are TGTGCCAGCAGTTCCCTCAGGGACAGCGGGGAGACC. Translated, it gives CASSSLRDSGET. Given in full, the CDR3 is CASSSLRDSGETQYF.

As concerns this clone: The read stops 3 residues short of the end of the CDR3; the missing end is completed from the germline J gene. The rearrangement joins TRBV7-7 to TRBJ1-1; 9 bases match TRBD1. The germline V gene encodes CDR1 SSHAT and CDR2 FNYEAQ (reference sequence). The CDR3 extends over 14 amino acids. Incomplete CDR3 DNA: TGTGCCAGCAGTCTCGACAGGGGGACAGATACG. Encoded protein: CASSLDRGTDT. The entire CDR3 sequence reads CASSLDRGTDTAFF. Supplemented by reference TRBV7-7 and TRBJ1-1, the full variable domain reads GAGVSQSPRYKVTKRGQDVTLRCDPISSHATLYWYQQALGQGPEFLTYFNYEAQPDKSGLPSDRFSAERPEGSISTLTIQRTEQRDSAMYRCASSLDRGTDTAFFGQGTRLTVV.

Comments on this clone: The read ends 3 residues shy of where the CDR3 ends; the end is completed using the germline J gene. This chain connects TRBV5-4 to TRBJ2-2, with D hard to call. Germline lookup yields CDR1 SGHNT and CDR2 YYREEE (reference sequence). The CDR3 totals 13 residues. Trimming removed 2 bases at V and 1 base at J, with 3 bases between. The sequenced CDR3 bases are TGTGCCAGCAGCTTACAGAACACCGGGGAG. As protein: CASSLQNTGE. From start to end, the CDR3 is CASSLQNTGELFF.

With respect to this clone: The CDR3 extends 3 residues past the end of the read, so its final part is completed from the germline J gene. The chain has TRBV19 and TRBJ2-2; 9 bases map to TRBD1. V shed 4 bases, J shed 6 bases, and the junction held 6 bases outside the gene matches. The CDR3 has 15 amino acids. Per germline, CDR1 LNHDA and CDR2 SQIVND (reference sequence). CDR3 DNA, as far as it was read: TGTGCCAGTAGTACGGGACAGGGATGGGCCGGGGAG. Translation gives CASSTGQGWAGE. In full, the CDR3 is CASSTGQGWAGELFF. Filled out from reference TRBV19 and TRBJ2-2, the complete variable domain reads DGGITQSPKYLFRKEGQNVTLSCEQNLNHDAMYWYRQDPGQGLRLIYYSQIVNDFQKGDIAEGYSVSREKKESFPLTVTSAQKNPTAFYLCASSTGQGWAGELFFGEGSRLTVL.

With regard to this clone: From the germline J gene comes the end of the CDR3, since the read stops 3 residues before it. The chain links TRBV10-3 to TRBJ1-4, with D perhaps TRBD1 (6 bases). Per the germline V gene, CDR1 is ENHRY and CDR2 is SYGVKD. There are 14 residues in the CDR3. V lost 0 bases and J 6 bases, leaving 8 bases between the germline ends. The part of the CDR3 DNA that was read is TGTGCCATCAGTGAGTCGGGGGCGGATGAAAAA. Translation: CAISESGADEK. The whole CDR3 is CAISESGADEKLFF.

On this clone itself: The read ends 3 residues shy of where the CDR3 ends; the end is completed using the germline J gene. The chain has TRBV19 and TRBJ2-7; D might be TRBD1 (6 bases). V dropped 7 bases and J dropped 1 base, with 17 bases sitting between them. This CDR3 spans 15 amino acids. Germline V gene data show CDR1 as LNHDA and CDR2 as SQIVND (reference sequence). The CDR3: CASTIATGSSYEQYF. Partial CDR3 DNA: TGTGCCAGTACCATCGCGACAGGCTCTTCCTACGAG.

CDR3 region: CASSLGVFTDTQYF. The CDR3 bases that were read are TGTGCCAGCAGCTTGGGCGTTTTCACAGATACG. The gene calls are TRBV5-4 and TRBJ2-3; D gene ambiguous. The CDR3 goes on 3 residues after the read ends, and that part is filled in from the germline J gene. The CDR3 runs 14 residues. CDR1 is SGHNT, CDR2 YYREEE, per germline (reference sequence). The V end lost 0 bases, the J end lost 2 bases, and 7 bases lay between the germline ends. The variable domain in full, with the rest retrieved from reference TRBV5-4 and TRBJ2-3, is ETGVTQSPTHLIKTRGQQVTLRCSSQSGHNTVSWYQQALGQGPQFIFQYYREEENGRGNFPPRFSGLQFPNYSSELNVNALELDDSALYLCASSLGVFTDTQYFGPGTRLTVL.

The CDR3 sequence is CSLLRDSYNEQFF. Incomplete CDR3 DNA: TGCAGCCTTCTCCGGGACAGCTACAATGAG. The chain uses TRBV29-1 and TRBJ2-1, with TRBD1 matching over 7 bases. The read ends 3 residues early relative to the CDR3; the germline J gene fills the gap. This CDR3 is 13 amino acids long. Germline CDR1 SQVTM, CDR2 ANQGSEA. After removal of 8 bases from V and 3 bases from J, the junction contained 7 bases not matched to a gene.

CDR3 loop: CASSGQGYSNQPQYF. The sequenced CDR3 bases are TGTGCCAGCAGTGGACAGGGATATAGCAATCAGCCT. The J gene is TRBJ2-4, the V gene TRBV6-1, with 7 positions matching TRBD1. Coverage ceases 3 residues before the CDR3 finishes, and the germline J gene fills in the end. The length of the CDR3 is 15 residues. From germline, CDR1 is MNHNS and CDR2 SASEGT.

Remarks on this clone: One end of the junction is discordant with germline, which a read error may explain. The read gets to within 3 residues of the CDR3 end, and the germline J gene fills in the rest. The chain combines TRBV4-2 with TRBJ2-7; maybe TRBD1 (6 bases). Germline assignment: CDR1 LGHNA and CDR2 YNFKEQ. The CDR3 totals 15 residues. CDR3 bases read: TGCGCCAGCAGCCTACTACAGGGCCCTTCCTACGAG. Translation gives CASSLLQGPSYE. From start to end, the CDR3 is CASSLLQGPSYEQYF.

Remarks on this clone: The sequence runs out 3 residues before the end of the CDR3; the remainder is reconstructed from the germline J gene. This rearrangement joins TRBV18 to TRBJ1-2; perhaps TRBD1 as D (6 bases). CDR3 length equals 18 residues. Germline V lookup: CDR1 KGHSH, CDR2 LQKENI. The CDR3 DNA, read in part, is TGTGCCAGCTCACGCTTACTAGCGGGGGGGCCGGAGGTGGATGAC. This gives the protein CASSRLLAGGPEVDD. The entire CDR3 reads CASSRLLAGGPEVDDYTF.

About this clone itself: The CDR3 end falls 3 residues outside the read, so it is completed with the germline J gene. This chain uses TRBV2 with TRBJ1-6; TRBD1 aligns across 7 bases. CDR3 length: 14 amino acids. The J segment lost 5 bases and the V segment lost 6 bases, leaving 4 bases of the junction unmatched. The germline CDR1 and CDR2 sequences are SNHLY and FYNNEI. The CDR3 reads CASRYGTDNSPLHF. The DNA read from the CDR3 is TGTGCCAGCAGATATGGGACAGATAATTCACCC.

This clone is deemed medium-sized by its frequency. The sequence runs out 3 residues before the end of the CDR3; the remainder is reconstructed from the germline J gene. V gene TRBV7-3 combines with J gene TRBJ2-5, with a tentative D call TRBD1 (5 bases). Deletions cut 5 bases from V and 5 bases from J, with 15 bases between. The CDR3 length is 14 residues. Per germline, CDR1 SGHTA and CDR2 FQGTGA. The DNA read from the CDR3 is TGTGCCAGCAGCCGGCCAGGGCCTCGGGAGACC. Its translation is CASSRPGPRET. The entire CDR3 sequence reads CASSRPGPRETQYF.

As for this clone: The CDR3 is cut off 3 residues early in the read; its end comes from the germline J gene. The chain uses TRBV4-2 and TRBJ2-1; D might be TRBD2 (7 bases). Germline V gene sequence: CDR1 LGHNA, CDR2 YNFKEQ. The CDR3 extends over 14 amino acids. Trimming pared 1 base from V and 9 bases from J, leaving 13 bases between. CDR3 DNA, as far as it was read: TGTGCCAGCAGCCAAGGGGCGGGGGCGGCTGAG. Residues: CASSQGAGAAE. The full CDR3 is CASSQGAGAAEQFF.

The CDR3 loop reads CSASMGTAKNIQYF. The covered CDR3 bases are TGCAGTGCTAGCATGGGCACAGCCAAAAACATT. V gene TRBV20-1 combines with J gene TRBJ2-4; no reliable D call. Read coverage stops 3 residues before the CDR3 terminus; the germline J gene supplies the remainder. CDR1 and CDR2 from the germline V gene are DFQATT and SNEGSKA (reference sequence). The CDR3 consists of 14 residues. Between the trimmed V and J ends, which lost 3 bases and 0 bases, there was a span of 9 bases.

Regarding this clone: The junction shows a germline mismatch at one end, possibly a read error. Other DNA sequences of this sample code for an identical CDR3. The part of the CDR3 DNA that was read is TGTGCCAGCAGGACAGGGGATGGAAACACT. Encoded protein: CASRTGDGNT. The whole CDR3 reads CASRTGDGNTIYF. The chain combines TRBV2 with TRBJ1-3, with 8 bases fitting TRBD1. With the read ending 3 residues before the CDR3 end, the germline J gene is used to fill in that end. Per germline, CDR1 SNHLY and CDR2 FYNNEI. This CDR3 contains 13 residues. Full variable domain (rest looked up from reference TRBV2 and TRBJ1-3): EPEVTQTPSHQVTQMGQEVILRCVPISNHLYFYWYRQILGQKVEFLVSFYNNEISEKSEIFDDQFSVERPDGSNFTLKIRSTKLEDSAMYFCASRTGDGNTIYFGEGSWLTVV.

Turning to this clone: The read gets to within 3 residues of the CDR3 end, and the germline J gene fills in the rest. The chain uses TRBV7-3 and TRBJ1-2, with 8 bases that match TRBD1. The CDR3 has 14 amino acids. The V gene's germline CDR1 is SGHTA and CDR2 FQGTGA. The DNA read from the CDR3 is TGTGCCAGCAGCTTACAGGGGGCAGGAGAGACC. Its translation is CASSLQGAGET. Given in full, the CDR3 is CASSLQGAGETYTF. The full variable domain, in which reference TRBV7-3 and TRBJ1-2 provide the parts outside the CDR3, is GAGVSQTPSNKVTEKGKYVELRCDPISGHTALYWYRQSLGQGPEFLIYFQGTGAADDSGLPNDRFFAVRPEGSVSTLKIQRTERGDSAVYLCASSLQGAGETYTFGSGTRLTVV.